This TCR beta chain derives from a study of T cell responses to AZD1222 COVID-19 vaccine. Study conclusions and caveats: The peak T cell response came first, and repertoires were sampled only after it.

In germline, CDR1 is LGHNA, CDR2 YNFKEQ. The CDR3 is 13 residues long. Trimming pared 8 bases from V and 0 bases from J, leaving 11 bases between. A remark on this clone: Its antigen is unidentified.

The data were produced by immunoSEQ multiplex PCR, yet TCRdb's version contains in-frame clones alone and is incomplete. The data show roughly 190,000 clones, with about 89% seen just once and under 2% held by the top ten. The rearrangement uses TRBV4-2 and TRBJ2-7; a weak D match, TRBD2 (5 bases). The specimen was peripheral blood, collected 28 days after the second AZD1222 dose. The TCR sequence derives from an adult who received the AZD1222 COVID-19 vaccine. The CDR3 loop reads CASGRRPSYEQYF. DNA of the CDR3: TGTGCCAGCGGGCGGAGGCCCTCCTACGAGCAGTACTTC.